Listed here are 25 T cell receptor beta chains from one sample, sequenced in a study of T cells in tuberculosis. Sorting used thawed, overnight-rested PBMC stained with anti-CD3, a viability dye and GMM-loaded CD1B tetramer. C32 glucose monomycolate from Rhodococcus equi was loaded onto the CD1B tetramers. Repertoires were generated with immunoSEQ multiplex PCR, while TCRdb's copy carries only in-frame clones and drops some. This table has about 58,000 clones, approximately 88% appearing once. What was sequenced was CD1b-GMM tetramer-negative cells sorted from PBMCs. The receptors were sampled from an adult woman with latent tuberculosis.

J is TRBJ2-3 and V is TRBV2; D ambiguous. Trimming stripped 8 bases from V and 5 bases from J, with 14 bases between. Germline CDR1 SNHLY, CDR2 FYNNEI. The length of the CDR3 is 13 residues. The CDR3 protein is CASVRGVGDTQYF. The CDR3, as DNA: TGTGCCAGCGTCCGCGGCGTAGGAGATACGCAGTATTTT. Complete variable domain (other parts from reference TRBV2 and TRBJ2-3): EPEVTQTPSHQVTQMGQEVILRCVPISNHLYFYWYRQILGQKVEFLVSFYNNEISEKSEIFDDQFSVERPDGSNFTLKIRSTKLEDSAMYFCASVRGVGDTQYFGPGTRLTVL.

This clone has a single count. The chain carries TRBV29-1 and TRBJ2-2, with D possibly being TRBD1 (6 bases). The ends were cut back, 4 bases at V and 7 bases at J, with 7 bases in the middle. This CDR3 contains 11 residues. Germline values: CDR1 SQVTM, CDR2 ANQGSEA. In DNA, the CDR3 is TGCAGCGTTGTAGGGGGCGGGGAGCTGTTTTTT. Translated: CSVVGGGELFF.

This chain uses TRBV7-9 with TRBJ2-7; D gene uncertain. Germline lookup yields CDR1 SEHNR and CDR2 FQNEAQ (reference sequence). This CDR3 is 13 amino acids long. Trimming pared 3 bases from V and 9 bases from J, leaving 15 bases between. The CDR3 here is CASSLLQIPGQYF. The CDR3, as DNA: TGTGCCAGCAGCTTGTTGCAGATCCCGGGGCAGTACTTC. The complete variable domain, with remaining parts taken from reference TRBV7-9 and TRBJ2-7, reads DTGVSQNPRHKITKRGQNVTFRCDPISEHNRLYWYRQTLGQGPEFLTYFQNEAQLEKSRLLSDRFSAERPKGSFSTLEIQRTEQGDSAMYLCASSLLQIPGQYFGPGTRLTVT.

The V call is TRBV6-1, the J call TRBJ2-7; the D gene is possibly TRBD1 (5 bases). The CDR3 length is 13 residues. V was clipped by 7 bases and J by 5 bases, with 15 bases between them. Germline V lookup: CDR1 MNHNS, CDR2 SASEGT. CDR3 sequence reads: CASNWGRVNEQYF. In DNA form, the CDR3 reads TGTGCCAGCAATTGGGGCAGGGTTAACGAGCAGTACTTC.

This sequence joins TRBV6-1 and TRBJ2-5; 7 nucleotides match TRBD1. The end of the DNA fits TRBJ2-7 better, so the J call may be wrong. In germline, CDR1 is MNHNS, CDR2 SASEGT. The CDR3 totals 15 residues. Here the CDR3 DNA reads TGTGCCAGCAGTGAAATAGGGACAGCAGCCTACGAGCAGTACTTC. Protein sequence: CASSEIGTAAYEQYF.

The chain employs TRBV7-2 and TRBJ2-7, with a weak D call TRBD1 (6 bases). The CDR3 has 14 amino acids. Looked up from germline, CDR1 is SGHTA and CDR2 is FQGNSA. The ends were cut back, 0 bases at V and 6 bases at J, with 12 bases in the middle. DNA for the CDR3: TGTGCCAGCAGCTTAGCGAGGGGGTCTGGCGAGCAGTACTTC. This translates into CASSLARGSGEQYF.

The chain has TRBV6-4 and TRBJ2-6; D unclear. The CDR3 runs 16 residues. Germline lookup yields CDR1 MRHNA and CDR2 SNTAGT. V lost 2 bases to trimming and J lost 0 bases, with 8 bases between them. The CDR3 DNA follows: TGTGCCAGCAGTGACAGCCTTAGCTCTGGGGCCAACGTCCTGACTTTC. It is translated as CASSDSLSSGANVLTF.

This rearrangement joins TRBV2 to TRBJ1-1, with unresolved D. With 6 bases removed from V and 7 bases from J, the gap between germline ends came to 15 bases. Germline V gene sequence: CDR1 SNHLY, CDR2 FYNNEI. The CDR3 is 13 amino acids. This CDR3 reads CASRELMPNEAFF. The CDR3 region has the DNA TGTGCCAGCAGGGAACTAATGCCGAATGAAGCTTTCTTT.

The gene calls are TRBV4-1 and TRBJ2-7; TRBD2 is a possible D gene (6 bases). There are 16 residues in the CDR3. Germline V CDR1 and CDR2: MGHRA, YSYEKL. Trimming pared 6 bases from V and 0 bases from J, leaving 18 bases between. The CDR3 DNA reads TGCGCCAGCAGTCCTATCGGCGGGGAGGTCTCCTACGAGCAGTACTTC. Residues: CASSPIGGEVSYEQYF.

J is TRBJ2-7 and V is TRBV30, with TRBD1 matching over 7 bases. This CDR3 region has 13 residues. Per germline, CDR1 GTSNPN and CDR2 SVGIG (reference sequence). V shed 0 bases, J shed 3 bases, and the junction held 2 bases outside the gene matches. CDR3 nucleotides: TGTGCCTGGAGTGTTTACAGGGGCTACGAGCAGTACTTC. This gives the protein CAWSVYRGYEQYF.

This clone was recorded only once. The chain employs TRBV29-1 and TRBJ2-1; D call uncertain. Deletions cut 2 bases from V and 4 bases from J, with 6 bases between. Germline loops: CDR1 SQVTM, CDR2 ANQGSEA. This CDR3 region has 12 residues. In DNA, the CDR3 is TGCAGCGTTGAAAGCCTTTACAATGAGCAGTTCTTC. This sequence encodes CSVESLYNEQFF.

The chain carries TRBV7-9 and TRBJ1-2; D is possibly TRBD1 (5 bases). V lost 8 bases and J lost 9, with 19 bases in between. Germline V gene lookup returns CDR1 SEHNR and CDR2 FQNEAQ (reference sequence). CDR3 length: 13 residues. This chain's CDR3 is CASSRGDSVRYTF. In DNA, the CDR3 is TGTGCCAGCTCCCGGGGGGACTCGGTGCGCTACACCTTC.

The chain is built from TRBV10-1 and TRBJ1-2; no definite D call. Germline V lookup: CDR1 WNHNN, CDR2 SYGVQD (reference sequence). CDR3 size: 13 residues. V shed 10 bases and J shed 2 bases, with 14 bases lying between them. CDR3 region: CAIFRELNYGYTF. The CDR3 DNA reads TGCGCCATCTTCCGAGAGCTAAACTATGGCTACACCTTC.

The chain joins TRBV5-1 to TRBJ2-1, with D possibly TRBD2 on 5 matching bases. Trimming cost V 2 bases and J 2 bases, with 11 bases left between them. CDR1 and CDR2 (germline): SGHRS, YFSETQ. This CDR3 has 15 amino acids. CDR3: CASSFEGTAYNEQFF. CDR3 coding DNA: TGCGCCAGCAGCTTTGAGGGAACGGCCTACAATGAGCAGTTCTTC.

In DNA, the CDR3 is TGTGCCAGCAGCTTAGGGGGTAGCGGGATGGGTCAATACGAGCAGTACTTC. Its protein is CASSLGGSGMGQYEQYF. The J gene is TRBJ2-7, the V gene TRBV7-2; 8 bases fit TRBD2. J gave up 4 bases and V 1 base, and 12 bases lay outside the gene matches. Germline values: CDR1 SGHTA, CDR2 FQGNSA. This CDR3 is built from 17 residues.

The chain has TRBV7-2 and TRBJ2-3; D may be TRBD2 (6 bases). This CDR3 is 14 amino acids long. V dropped 1 base and J dropped 6 bases, with 11 bases sitting between them. Germline-derived CDR1 and CDR2 are SGHTA and FQGNSA. The chain's CDR3 is CASSLGTTPDTQYF. The DNA of the CDR3 is TGTGCCAGCAGCTTAGGGACTACCCCCGATACGCAGTATTTT.

The chain links TRBV7-2 to TRBJ2-1; D is possibly TRBD2 (6 bases). Germline V gene sequence: CDR1 SGHTA, CDR2 FQGNSA. V dropped 3 bases and J dropped 6 bases, with 12 bases sitting between them. The CDR3 runs to 14 residues. CDR3 nucleotide sequence: TGTGCCAGCAGCTTCCCGGGACTCGTCAATGAGCAGTTCTTC. The encoded protein is CASSFPGLVNEQFF. Using reference TRBV7-2 and TRBJ2-1 for the parts outside the CDR3, the full variable domain is GAGVSQSPSNKVTEKGKDVELRCDPISGHTALYWYRQSLGQGLEFLIYFQGNSAPDKSGLPSDRFSAERTGGSVSTLTIQRTQQEDSAVYLCASSFPGLVNEQFFGPGTRLTVL.

This chain joins TRBV13 and TRBJ1-4; TRBD1 agrees at 9 bases. The trim removed 5 bases at V and 3 bases at J, leaving 4 bases unmatched. This CDR3 spans 15 amino acids. Germline CDR1 and CDR2: PRHDT and FYEKMQ (reference sequence). The DNA for the CDR3 is TGTGCCAGCAGCCCCACAGGGGGCCCTAATGAAAAACTGTTTTTT. Protein: CASSPTGGPNEKLFF.

V gene TRBV29-1 combines with J gene TRBJ2-1, with TRBD1 matching 8 bases. Germline CDR1 SQVTM, CDR2 ANQGSEA. V lost 6 bases, J lost 9 bases, and 7 bases stayed unmatched. The CDR3 sequence is 12 residues long. DNA for the CDR3: TGCAGCGTCGATAGACAGGGGAGTGAGCAGTTCTTC. Its translation: CSVDRQGSEQFF.

This chain uses TRBV21-1 with TRBJ1-2; the table's D call, TRBD1, was not checked against the DNA. TRBV21-1 is a pseudogene segment. This CDR3 spans 20 amino acids. The CDR3 region is CASSKRGKRGDRKEENGYTF. The CDR3 coding sequence is TGTGCCAGCAGCAAAAGGGGGAAGAGGGGGGACAGAAAGGAAGAGAATGGCTACACCTTC.

Only one count was recorded for this clone. The junction shows a germline mismatch at one end, possibly a read error. The chain couples TRBV20-1 to TRBJ1-2, with 7 bases fitting TRBD1. CDR3 size: 11 residues. Germline-derived CDR1 and CDR2 are DFQATT and SNEGSKA (reference sequence). The CDR3 loop reads CSARGTGRLSF. The CDR3 region has the DNA TGCAGTGCTAGAGGGACAGGCCGCCTATCCTTC.

This rearrangement joins TRBV6-5 to TRBJ1-3; 7 bases line up with TRBD1. The V gene end was trimmed by 5 bases and the J gene end by 5 bases; junction bases not matched to a gene: 6. Germline values: CDR1 MNHEY, CDR2 SVGAGI. This CDR3 contains 14 residues. The CDR3 region has the DNA TGTGCCAGCAGTCAGACAGGGACGAGAAACACCATATATTTT. The encoded protein is CASSQTGTRNTIYF.

The chain links TRBV25-1 to TRBJ2-7; 8 positions agree with TRBD1. The CDR3 is 12 residues long. J lost 6 bases, V lost 6 bases, and 4 bases had no gene match. The germline V gene has CDR1 MGHDK and CDR2 SYGVNS. The CDR3 DNA sequence: TGTGCCAGCAGGACAGGGGCATCCGAGCAGTACTTC. It specifies CASRTGASEQYF.

The chain uses TRBV5-1 and TRBJ2-5, with unresolved D. Trimming removed 4 bases from V and 5 bases from J, with 9 bases in between. Germline values: CDR1 SGHRS, CDR2 YFSETQ. This CDR3 comprises 12 residues. The CDR3 bases are TGCGCCAGCAGCCGAGATCTCGAGACCCAGTACTTC. Encoded protein: CASSRDLETQYF.

The V call is TRBV5-4, the J call TRBJ1-2; 7 positions match TRBD1. J lost 7 bases, V lost 0 bases, and 9 bases had no gene match. The germline V gene has CDR1 SGHNT and CDR2 YYREEE (reference sequence). This CDR3 has 15 amino acids. This chain's CDR3 is CASSLVGRGVSGYTF. The DNA for the CDR3 is TGTGCCAGCAGCTTGGTTGGCAGGGGGGTCTCTGGCTACACCTTC.